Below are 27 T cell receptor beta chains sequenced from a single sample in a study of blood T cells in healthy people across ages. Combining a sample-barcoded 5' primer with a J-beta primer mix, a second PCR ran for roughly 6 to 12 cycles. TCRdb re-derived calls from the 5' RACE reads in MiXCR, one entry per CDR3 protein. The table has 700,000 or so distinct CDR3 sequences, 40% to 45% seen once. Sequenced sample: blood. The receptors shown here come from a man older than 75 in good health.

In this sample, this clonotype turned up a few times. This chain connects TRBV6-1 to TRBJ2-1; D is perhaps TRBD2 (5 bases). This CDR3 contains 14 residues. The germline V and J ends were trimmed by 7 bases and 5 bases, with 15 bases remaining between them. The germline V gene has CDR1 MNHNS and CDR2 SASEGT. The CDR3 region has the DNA TGTGCCAGCACCAAACTACTAGTACACAATGAGCAGTTCTTC. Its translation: CASTKLLVHNEQFF.

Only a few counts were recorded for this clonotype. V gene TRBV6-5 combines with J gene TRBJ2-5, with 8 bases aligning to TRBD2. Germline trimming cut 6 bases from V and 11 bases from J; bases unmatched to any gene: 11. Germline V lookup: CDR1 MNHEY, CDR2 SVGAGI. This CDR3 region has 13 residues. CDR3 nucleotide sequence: TGTGCCAGCAGACTGACTAGCGATCGGGGGCAGTACTTC. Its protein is CASRLTSDRGQYF.

CDR3 nucleotide sequence: TGCGCCAGCAGCTTCGGGGGGCTCCACAATGAGCAGTTCTTC. Translated, it gives CASSFGGLHNEQFF. The chain couples TRBV5-1 to TRBJ2-1, with a weak D call TRBD2 (7 bases). With 2 bases removed from V and 5 bases from J, the gap between germline ends came to 11 bases. Per the germline V gene, CDR1 is SGHRS and CDR2 is YFSETQ. The CDR3 spans 14 residues.

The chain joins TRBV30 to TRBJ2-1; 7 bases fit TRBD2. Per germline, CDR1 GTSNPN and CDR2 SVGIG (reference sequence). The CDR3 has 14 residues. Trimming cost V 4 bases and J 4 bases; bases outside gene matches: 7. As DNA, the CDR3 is TGTGCCTGGACGGACTGGGGGGGGTACAATGAGCAGTTCTTC. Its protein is CAWTDWGGYNEQFF.

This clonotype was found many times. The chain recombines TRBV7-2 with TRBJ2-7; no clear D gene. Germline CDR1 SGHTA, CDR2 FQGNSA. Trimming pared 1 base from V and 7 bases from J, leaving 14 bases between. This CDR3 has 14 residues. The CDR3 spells CASSLDVSLREQYF. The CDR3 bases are TGTGCCAGCAGCTTAGACGTCTCGCTAAGAGAGCAGTACTTC. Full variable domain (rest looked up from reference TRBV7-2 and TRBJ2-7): GAGVSQSPSNKVTEKGKDVELRCDPISGHTALYWYRQSLGQGLEFLIYFQGNSAPDKSGLPSDRFSAERTGGSVSTLTIQRTQQEDSAVYLCASSLDVSLREQYFGPGTRLTVT.

The CDR3, as DNA: TGTGCCAGCAGTTTATCGATTTTTGGGACAGGGCTCTCCTACGAGCAGTACTTC. Amino acids: CASSLSIFGTGLSYEQYF. The chain joins TRBV27 to TRBJ2-7; TRBD1 aligns across 9 bases. Germline CDR1 reads MNHEY; CDR2 reads SMNVEV (reference sequence). Trimming at V came to 0 bases and at J to 0 bases, leaving 9 bases not matched to a gene. This CDR3 comprises 18 residues.

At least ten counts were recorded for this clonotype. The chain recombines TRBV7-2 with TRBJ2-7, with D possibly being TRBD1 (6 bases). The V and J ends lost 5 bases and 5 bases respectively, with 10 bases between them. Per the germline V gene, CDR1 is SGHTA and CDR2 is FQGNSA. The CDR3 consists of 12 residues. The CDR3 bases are TGTGCCAGCAGCCTACAGGGCCACGAGCAGTACTTC. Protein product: CASSLQGHEQYF.

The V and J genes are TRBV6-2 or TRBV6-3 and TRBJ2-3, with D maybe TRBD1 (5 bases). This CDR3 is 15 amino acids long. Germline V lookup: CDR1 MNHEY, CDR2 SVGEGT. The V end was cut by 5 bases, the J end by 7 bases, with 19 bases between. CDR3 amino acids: CASSRSRTRRNTQYF. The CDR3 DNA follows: TGTGCCAGCAGTAGGAGTCGGACAAGACGTAATACGCAGTATTTT.

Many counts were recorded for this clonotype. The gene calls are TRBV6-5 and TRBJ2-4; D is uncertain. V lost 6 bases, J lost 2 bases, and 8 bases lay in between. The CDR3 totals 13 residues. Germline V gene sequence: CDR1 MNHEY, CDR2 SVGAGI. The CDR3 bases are TGTGCCAGCAGCTCGGCCTCCAAAAACATTCAGTACTTC. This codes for CASSSASKNIQYF.

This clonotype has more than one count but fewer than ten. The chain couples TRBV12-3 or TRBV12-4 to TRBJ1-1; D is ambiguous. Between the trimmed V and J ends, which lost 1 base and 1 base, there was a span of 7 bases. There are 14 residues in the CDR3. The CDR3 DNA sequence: TGTGCCAGCAGTTTAGAACCGGGGAACACTGAAGCTTTCTTT. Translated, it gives CASSLEPGNTEAFF.

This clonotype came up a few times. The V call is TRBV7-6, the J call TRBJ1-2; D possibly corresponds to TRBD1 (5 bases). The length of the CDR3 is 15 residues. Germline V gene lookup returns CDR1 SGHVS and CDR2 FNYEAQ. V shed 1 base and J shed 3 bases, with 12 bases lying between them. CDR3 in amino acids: CASSLGGTGDYGYTF. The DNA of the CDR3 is TGTGCCAGCAGCTTAGGGGGGACGGGGGACTATGGCTACACCTTC. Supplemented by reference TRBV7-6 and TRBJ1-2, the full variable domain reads GAGVSQSPRYKVTKRGQDVALRCDPISGHVSLYWYRQALGQGPEFLTYFNYEAQQDKSGLPNDRFSAERPEGSISTLTIQRTEQRDSAMYRCASSLGGTGDYGYTFGSGTRLTVV.

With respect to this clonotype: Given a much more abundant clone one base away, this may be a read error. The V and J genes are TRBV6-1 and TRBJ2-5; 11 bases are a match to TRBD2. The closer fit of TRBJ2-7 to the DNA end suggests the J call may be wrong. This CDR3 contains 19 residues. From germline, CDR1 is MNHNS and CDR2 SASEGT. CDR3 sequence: CAGSLGTGFSGRDTYEQYF. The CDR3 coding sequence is TGTGCCGGCAGCCTCGGGACAGGGTTTAGCGGGAGGGATACCTACGAGCAGTACTTC.

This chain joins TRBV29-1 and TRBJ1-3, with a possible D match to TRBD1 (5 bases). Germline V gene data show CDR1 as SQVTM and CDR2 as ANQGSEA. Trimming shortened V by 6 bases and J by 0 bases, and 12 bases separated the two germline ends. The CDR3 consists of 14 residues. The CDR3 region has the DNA TGCAGCGTAGCAGGGAAATTCTCTGGAAACACCATATATTTT. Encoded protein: CSVAGKFSGNTIYF.

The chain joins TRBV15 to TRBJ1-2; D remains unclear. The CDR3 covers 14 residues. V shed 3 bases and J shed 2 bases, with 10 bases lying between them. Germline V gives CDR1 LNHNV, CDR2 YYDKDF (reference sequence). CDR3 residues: CATSSHDINYGYTF. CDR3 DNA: TGTGCCACCAGCAGTCATGACATAAACTATGGCTACACCTTC. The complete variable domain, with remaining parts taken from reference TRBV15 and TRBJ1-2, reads DAMVIQNPRYQVTQFGKPVTLSCSQTLNHNVMYWYQQKSSQAPKLLFHYYDKDFNNEADTPDNFQSRRPNTSFCFLDIRSPGLGDTAMYLCATSSHDINYGYTFGSGTRLTVV.

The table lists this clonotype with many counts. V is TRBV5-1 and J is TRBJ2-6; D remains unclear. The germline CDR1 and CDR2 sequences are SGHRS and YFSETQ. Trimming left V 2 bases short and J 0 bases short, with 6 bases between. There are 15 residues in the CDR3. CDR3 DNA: TGCGCCAGCAGCTTCGTCGACTCTGGGGCCAACGTCCTGACTTTC. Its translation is CASSFVDSGANVLTF.

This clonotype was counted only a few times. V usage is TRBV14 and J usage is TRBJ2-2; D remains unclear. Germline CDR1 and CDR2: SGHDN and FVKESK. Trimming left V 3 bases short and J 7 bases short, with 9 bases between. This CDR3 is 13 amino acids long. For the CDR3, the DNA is TGTGCCAGCAGCCAGAGTGGTATCGGGGAGCTGTTTTTT. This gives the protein CASSQSGIGELFF.

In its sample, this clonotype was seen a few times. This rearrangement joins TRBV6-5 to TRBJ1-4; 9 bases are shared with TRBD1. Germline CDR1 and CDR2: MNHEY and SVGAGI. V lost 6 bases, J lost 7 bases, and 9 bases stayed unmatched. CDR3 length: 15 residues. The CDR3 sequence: CASRQGTGSSEKLFF. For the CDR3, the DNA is TGTGCCAGCAGGCAAGGGACAGGGAGCAGTGAAAAACTGTTTTTT.

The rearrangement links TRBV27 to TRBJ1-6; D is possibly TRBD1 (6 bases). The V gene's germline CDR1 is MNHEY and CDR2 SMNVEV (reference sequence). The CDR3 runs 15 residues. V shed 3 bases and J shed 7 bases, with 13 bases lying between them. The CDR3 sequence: CASSFQGSGNSPLHF. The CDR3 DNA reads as TGTGCCAGCAGTTTTCAGGGGTCGGGAAATTCACCCCTCCACTTT.

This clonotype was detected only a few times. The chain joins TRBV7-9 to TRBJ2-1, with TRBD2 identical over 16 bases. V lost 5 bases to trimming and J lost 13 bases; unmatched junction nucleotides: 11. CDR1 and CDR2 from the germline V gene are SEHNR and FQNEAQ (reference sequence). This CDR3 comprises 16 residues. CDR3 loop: CASSLQPGLAGGPQFF. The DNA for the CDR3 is TGTGCCAGCAGCCTCCAACCGGGACTAGCGGGGGGGCCTCAGTTCTTC.

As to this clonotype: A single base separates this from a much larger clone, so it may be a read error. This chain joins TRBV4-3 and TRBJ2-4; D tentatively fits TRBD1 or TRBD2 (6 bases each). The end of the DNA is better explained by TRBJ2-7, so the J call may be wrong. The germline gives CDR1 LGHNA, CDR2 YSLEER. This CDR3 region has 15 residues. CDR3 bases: TGCTCCAGCAGCCAAGATCGGGGGACATCCTACGAGCAGTACTTC. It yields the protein CSSSQDRGTSYEQYF.

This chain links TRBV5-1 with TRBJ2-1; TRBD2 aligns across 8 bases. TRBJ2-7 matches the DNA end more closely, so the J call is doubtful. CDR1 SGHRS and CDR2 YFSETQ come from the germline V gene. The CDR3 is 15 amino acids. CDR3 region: CASSVGGGSYNEQYF. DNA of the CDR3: TGCGCCAGCAGCGTCGGGGGGGGATCCTACAATGAGCAGTACTTC.

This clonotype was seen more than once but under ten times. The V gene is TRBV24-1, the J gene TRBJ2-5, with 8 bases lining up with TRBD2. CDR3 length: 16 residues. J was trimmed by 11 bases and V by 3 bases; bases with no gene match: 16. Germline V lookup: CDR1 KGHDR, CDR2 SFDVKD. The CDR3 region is CATSDPGGTRPNEQYF. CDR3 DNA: TGTGCCACCAGTGATCCGGGGGGGACTAGACCAAATGAGCAGTACTTC.

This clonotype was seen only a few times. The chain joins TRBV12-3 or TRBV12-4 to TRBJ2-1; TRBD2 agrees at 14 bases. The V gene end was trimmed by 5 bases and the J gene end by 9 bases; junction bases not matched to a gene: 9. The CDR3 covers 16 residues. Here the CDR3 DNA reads TGTGCCAGCAGTCCCAGGGGGACTAGCGGGAGAAGTGAGCAGTTCTTC. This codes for CASSPRGTSGRSEQFF.

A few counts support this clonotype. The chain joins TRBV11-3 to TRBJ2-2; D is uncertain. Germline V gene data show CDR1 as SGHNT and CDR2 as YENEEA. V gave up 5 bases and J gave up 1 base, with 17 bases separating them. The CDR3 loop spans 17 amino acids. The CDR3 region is CASSPRPPHENTGELFF. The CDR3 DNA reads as TGTGCCAGCAGCCCTAGACCCCCCCACGAGAACACCGGGGAGCTGTTTTTT.

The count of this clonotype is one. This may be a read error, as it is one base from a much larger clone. In DNA form, the CDR3 reads TGTGCCATCAGTGAGTCCGGGGACTCCAAACGGGGCCACACCTTC. This encodes CAISESGDSKRGHTF. The chain links TRBV10-3 to TRBJ1-2; tentatively, D is TRBD1 (5 bases). The CDR3 totals 15 residues. Per the germline V gene, CDR1 is ENHRY and CDR2 is SYGVKD. Trimming took 0 bases from V and 12 from J, leaving 20 bases between them.

CDR3 sequence reads: CATSGGQNTEAFF. Written as DNA, the CDR3 is TGTGCCACCAGCGGGGGTCAGAACACTGAAGCTTTCTTT. The gene calls are TRBV15 and TRBJ1-1; weak D call: TRBD1 (5 bases). Per germline, CDR1 LNHNV and CDR2 YYDKDF (reference sequence). The V end was cut by 5 bases, the J end by 1 base, with 8 bases between. The CDR3 has 13 amino acids.

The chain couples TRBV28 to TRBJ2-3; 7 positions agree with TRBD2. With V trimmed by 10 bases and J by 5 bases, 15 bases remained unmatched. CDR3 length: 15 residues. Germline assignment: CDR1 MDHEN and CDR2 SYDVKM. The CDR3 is CAIRSGGGGRDTQYF. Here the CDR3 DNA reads TGTGCCATTAGATCTGGGGGGGGAGGAAGAGATACGCAGTATTTT.